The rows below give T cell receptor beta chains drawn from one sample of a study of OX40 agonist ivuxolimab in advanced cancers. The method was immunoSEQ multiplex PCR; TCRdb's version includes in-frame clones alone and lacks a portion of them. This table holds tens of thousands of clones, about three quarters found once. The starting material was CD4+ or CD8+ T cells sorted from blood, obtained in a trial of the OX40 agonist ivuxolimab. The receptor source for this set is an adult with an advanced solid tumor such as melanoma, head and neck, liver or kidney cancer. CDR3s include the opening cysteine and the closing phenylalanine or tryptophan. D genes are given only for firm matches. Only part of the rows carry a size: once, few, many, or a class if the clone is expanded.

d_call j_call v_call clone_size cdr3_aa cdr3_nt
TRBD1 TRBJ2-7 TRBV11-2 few CASSYLRDRSYEQYF TGTGCCAGCAGCTATCTCCGGGACAGATCCTACGAGCAGTACTTC
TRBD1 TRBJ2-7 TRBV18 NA CASSPLDRGLEQYF TGTGCCAGCTCACCTTTGGACAGGGGGCTCGAGCAGTACTTC
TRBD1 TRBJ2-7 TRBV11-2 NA CASSLGRDRGAYEQYF TGTGCCAGCAGCTTGGGAAGGGACAGGGGGGCCTACGAGCAGTACTTC
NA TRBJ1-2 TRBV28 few CASSLYEGRASSGYTF TGTGCCAGCAGTTTATATGAGGGCAGGGCGTCGTCGGGCTACACCTTC
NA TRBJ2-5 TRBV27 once CASIPLGETQYF TGTGCCAGCATCCCACTTGGGGAGACCCAGTACTTC
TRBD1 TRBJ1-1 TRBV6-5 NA CASSHGQGFTEAFF TGTGCCAGCAGTCACGGACAGGGATTCACTGAAGCTTTCTTT
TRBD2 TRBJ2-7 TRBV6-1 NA CASSVEGLASYEQYF TGTGCCAGCAGTGTAGAGGGACTAGCTTCCTACGAGCAGTACTTC
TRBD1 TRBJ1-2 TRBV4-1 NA CASSLTDRGYGYTF TGCGCCAGCAGCCTCACAGACAGGGGGTATGGCTACACCTTC
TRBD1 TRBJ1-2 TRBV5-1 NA CASSLMDRAGGYTF TGCGCCAGCAGCTTGATGGACAGGGCGGGTGGCTACACCTTC
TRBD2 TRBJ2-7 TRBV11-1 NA CASTSQRGTYEQYF TGTGCCAGCACCAGCCAGCGGGGCACCTACGAGCAGTACTTC
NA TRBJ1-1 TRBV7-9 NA CASSNLQGNTEAFF TGTGCCAGCAGCAACTTACAGGGGAACACTGAAGCTTTCTTT
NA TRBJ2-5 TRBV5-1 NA CASSLGASQAETQYF TGCGCCAGCAGCCTGGGGGCCTCTCAGGCGGAGACCCAGTACTTC
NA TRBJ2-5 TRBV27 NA CASSPTGRGTQYF TGTGCCAGCAGTCCCACGGGAAGGGGGACCCAGTACTTC
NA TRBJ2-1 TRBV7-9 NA CASSLQALSQNEQFF TGTGCCAGCAGCCTTCAAGCGCTTTCTCAGAATGAGCAGTTCTTC
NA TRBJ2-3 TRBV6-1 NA CASSGGGGTTDTQYF TGTGCCAGCAGTGGCGGGGGCGGAACTACAGATACGCAGTATTTT
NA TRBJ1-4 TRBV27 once CASSLNRGTATNEKLFF TGTGCCAGCAGTTTAAATAGGGGCACAGCAACTAATGAAAAACTGTTTTTT
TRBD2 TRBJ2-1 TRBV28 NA CASSLGGRVPYNEQFF TGTGCCAGCAGTTTGGGCGGGAGGGTCCCCTACAATGAGCAGTTCTTC
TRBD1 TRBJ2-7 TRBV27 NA CASSPRDSTYEQYF TGTGCCAGCAGTCCACGGGACAGTACCTACGAGCAGTACTTC
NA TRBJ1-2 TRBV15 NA CATSRDRGAWVYGYTF TGTGCCACCAGCAGAGATCGGGGGGCCTGGGTCTATGGCTACACCTTC
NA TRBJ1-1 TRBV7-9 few CASSSTGPSEAFF TGTGCCAGCAGCTCCACAGGGCCGTCTGAAGCTTTCTTT
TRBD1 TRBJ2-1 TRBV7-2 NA CASSKGGTGPYNEQFF TGTGCCAGCAGCAAAGGGGGGACAGGTCCCTACAATGAGCAGTTCTTC
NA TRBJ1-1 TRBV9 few CASRRGGEVNTEAFF TGTGCCAGCCGCCGCGGGGGCGAGGTGAACACTGAAGCTTTCTTT